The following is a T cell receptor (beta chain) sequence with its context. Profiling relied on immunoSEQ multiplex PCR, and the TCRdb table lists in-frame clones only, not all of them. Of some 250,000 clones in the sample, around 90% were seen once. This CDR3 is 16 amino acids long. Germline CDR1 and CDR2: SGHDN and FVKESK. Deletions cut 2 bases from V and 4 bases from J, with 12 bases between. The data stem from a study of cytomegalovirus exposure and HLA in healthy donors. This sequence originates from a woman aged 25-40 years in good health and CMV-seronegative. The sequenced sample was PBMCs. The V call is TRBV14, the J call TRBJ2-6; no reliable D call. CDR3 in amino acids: CASSQWTDAGANVLTF. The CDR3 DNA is TGTGCCAGCAGCCAATGGACGGACGCCGGGGCCAACGTCCTGACTTTC.